The 8 T cell receptor beta chains below were found in one sample sequenced in a study of blood T cells in healthy people across ages. Primers used in a second PCR of about 7 to 12 cycles were a sample-barcoded 5' primer and a J-beta primer mix. TCRdb independently ran MiXCR on the 5' RACE reads; one entry per CDR3 protein. Counted here are about 780,000 distinct CDR3 sequences, around 45% occurring once; the ten biggest clones make up approximately 18%. The specimen was blood. The receptors were gathered from a man older than 75 in good health.

This chain uses TRBV7-6 with TRBJ1-1; D is possibly TRBD1 (5 bases). The CDR3 extends over 16 amino acids. The V and J ends lost 5 bases and 0 bases respectively, with 16 bases between them. Germline lookup yields CDR1 SGHVS and CDR2 FNYEAQ. This CDR3 is CASSDKGHNLNTEAFF. In DNA form, the CDR3 reads TGTGCCAGCAGCGACAAGGGGCACAACTTGAACACTGAAGCTTTCTTT. The full variable domain, rest sourced from reference TRBV7-6 and TRBJ1-1, is GAGVSQSPRYKVTKRGQDVALRCDPISGHVSLYWYRQALGQGPEFLTYFNYEAQQDKSGLPNDRFSAERPEGSISTLTIQRTEQRDSAMYRCASSDKGHNLNTEAFFGQGTRLTVV.

The CDR3 coding sequence is TGTGCCAGCAGCTTAGCGGTCCTAGCGGGAGCTAATGAGCAGTTCTTC. This sequence encodes CASSLAVLAGANEQFF. The chain links TRBV7-2 to TRBJ2-1; TRBD2 matches 10 bases. The V gene end was trimmed by 0 bases and the J gene end by 7 bases; junction bases not matched to a gene: 6. Looked up from germline, CDR1 is SGHTA and CDR2 is FQGNSA. The CDR3 runs 16 residues.

This clonotype was counted many times. This rearrangement joins TRBV11-2 to TRBJ2-1, with a tentative D call TRBD2 (5 bases). Germline V gene sequence: CDR1 SGHAT, CDR2 FQNNGV. The CDR3 covers 15 residues. Trimming left V 0 bases short and J 7 bases short, with 13 bases between. CDR3 nucleotide sequence: TGTGCCAGCAGCTTAGAGGTGGGAGCAAAGAATGAGCAGTTCTTC. Its protein product is CASSLEVGAKNEQFF.

V is TRBV12-3 or TRBV12-4 and J is TRBJ2-5; 9 nucleotides align to TRBD1. The CDR3 consists of 15 residues. The J segment lost 2 bases and the V segment lost 5 bases, leaving 6 bases of the junction unmatched. CDR3 nucleotide sequence: TGTGCCAGCAGTCCCGACAGGGGGTTTCAAGAGACCCAGTACTTC. Protein sequence: CASSPDRGFQETQYF.

This clonotype came up a few times. This chain joins TRBV7-3 and TRBJ2-5; no definite D call. Germline V gene lookup returns CDR1 SGHTA and CDR2 FQGTGA. V lost 5 bases and J 5 bases, leaving 21 bases between the germline ends. CDR3 length equals 16 residues. CDR3 sequence reads: CASSPMGQTSGETQYF. DNA for the CDR3: TGTGCCAGCAGCCCGATGGGTCAGACCTCCGGGGAGACCCAGTACTTC.

The V gene is TRBV24-1, the J gene TRBJ2-5; the D call may be TRBD1 or TRBD2 (5 bases each). The CDR3 sequence is 15 residues long. Deletions cut 4 bases from V and 3 bases from J, with 14 bases between. Per germline, CDR1 KGHDR and CDR2 SFDVKD. CDR3: CATSDSSGTKETQYF. CDR3 DNA sequence: TGTGCCACCAGTGACAGCTCTGGGACCAAAGAGACCCAGTACTTC.

This clonotype was detected a few times. The genes are TRBV29-1 and TRBJ1-5; D might be TRBD1 (5 bases). Per the germline V gene, CDR1 is SQVTM and CDR2 is ANQGSEA. V dropped 6 bases and J dropped 1 base, with 13 bases sitting between them. CDR3 length: 14 amino acids. Here the CDR3 DNA reads TGCAGCGTCGGGACGGGACGAAGCAATCAGCCCCAGCATTTT. It translates to CSVGTGRSNQPQHF.

This chain connects TRBV7-9 to TRBJ2-1; D might be TRBD2 (6 bases). Germline CDR1 and CDR2: SEHNR and FQNEAQ (reference sequence). V shed 6 bases and J shed 5 bases, with 17 bases lying between them. The CDR3 is made up of 15 amino acids. The CDR3 DNA sequence: TGTGCCAGCAGGATTCTTGGAGGGCCTGACAATGAGCAGTTCTTC. This encodes CASRILGGPDNEQFF.